The rows below give T cell receptor beta chains drawn from one sample of a study of PD-1 blockade in classical Hodgkin lymphoma. Produced via immunoSEQ multiplex PCR; TCRdb's table is partial and in-frame only. The data contain under 20,000 clones, more than 65% of them singletons. This specimen consisted of CD4+ T cells from blood, obtained before the fourth cycle of nivolumab. The source is a human donor with classical Hodgkin lymphoma. CDR3s include the opening cysteine and the closing phenylalanine or tryptophan. D genes are given only for firm matches. The size entry is marked missing in some rows and otherwise reads once, few, many or a size class.

TRBJ2-7,TRBV2,.,medium-sized,CASSDQGQSYEQYF,TGTGCCAGCAGTGATCAGGGGCAATCCTACGAGCAGTACTTC
TRBJ1-2,TRBV10-3,TRBD1,few,CAISPTGGDGYTF,TGTGCCATCAGTCCGACAGGGGGCGATGGCTACACCTTC
TRBJ2-5,TRBV29-1,.,few,CSVYSPNGQETQYF,TGCAGCGTTTACAGTCCCAATGGTCAAGAGACCCAGTACTTC
TRBJ2-1,TRBV4-2,.,.,CASSQEVLGISEQFF,TGTGCCAGCAGCCAAGAGGTACTAGGGATCAGTGAGCAGTTCTTC
TRBJ1-2,TRBV7-2,.,.,CASSLVPENYGYTF,TGTGCCAGCAGCTTAGTACCTGAAAACTATGGCTACACCTTC
TRBJ2-5,TRBV7-9,.,.,CASSPRRGQETQYF,TGTGCCAGCAGCCCGAGGAGGGGGCAAGAGACCCAGTACTTC
TRBJ1-5,TRBV19,.,.,CASSTLTGLRNQPQHF,TGTGCCAGTAGTACCCTCACAGGGTTGCGCAATCAGCCCCAGCATTTT
TRBJ1-3,TRBV19,.,.,CASGPVGGNTIYF,TGTGCCAGTGGCCCGGTCGGTGGAAACACCATATATTTT
TRBJ1-1,TRBV5-1,.,.,CASSLGHGGTEAFF,TGCGCCAGCAGCTTGGGTCATGGGGGGACTGAAGCTTTCTTT
TRBJ2-3,TRBV9,TRBD1,.,CASSVGAGTDTDTQYF,TGTGCCAGCAGCGTAGGGGCTGGGACAGACACAGATACGCAGTATTTT
TRBJ1-3,TRBV7-2,.,.,CASSLAILSSGNTIYF,TGTGCCAGCAGCTTAGCGATCTTGAGCTCTGGAAACACCATATATTTT
TRBJ2-7,TRBV9,TRBD2,.,CASSVSSGSYEQYF,TGTGCCAGCAGCGTATCTAGCGGATCCTACGAGCAGTACTTC
TRBJ2-1,TRBV19,.,.,CASSISVQVYEQFF,TGTGCCAGTAGTATTTCGGTCCAGGTCTATGAGCAGTTCTTC
TRBJ2-1,TRBV7-9,TRBD2,.,CASSTGTSGRNEQFF,TGTGCCAGCAGCACCGGGACTAGCGGGAGGAATGAGCAGTTCTTC
TRBJ2-1,TRBV4-3,TRBD2,.,CASSRQREGAYNEQFF,TGCGCCAGCAGCCGCCAGCGGGAAGGCGCCTACAATGAGCAGTTCTTC
TRBJ2-1,TRBV28,TRBD2,.,CASRESGTSQFF,TGTGCCAGCAGAGAGAGCGGGACTTCGCAGTTCTTC
TRBJ2-1,TRBV7-2,TRBD2,.,CASSSTRTSGEQFF,TGTGCCAGCAGCTCAACCCGGACTAGCGGGGAGCAGTTCTTC
TRBJ2-7,TRBV18,.,.,CASSPASTYEQYF,TGTGCCAGCTCACCAGCCAGTACCTACGAGCAGTACTTC
TRBJ2-3,TRBV29-1,TRBD2,.,CSVEKGGPGTQYF,TGCAGCGTTGAAAAGGGAGGGCCAGGTACGCAGTATTTT
TRBJ1-2,TRBV4-1,.,few,CASSRRTEEAYGYTF,TGCGCCAGCAGCCGCCGGACGGAAGAGGCGTATGGCTACACCTTC
TRBJ2-5,TRBV4-1,TRBD2,.,CASSQGPLAGFSETQYF,TGCGCCAGCAGCCAAGGACCCCTAGCGGGGTTTTCTGAGACCCAGTACTTC
TRBJ1-6,TRBV7-2,.,.,CASSLAAGLNNSPLHF,TGTGCCAGCAGCTTAGCGGCAGGGTTGAATAATTCACCCCTCCACTTT
TRBJ1-2,TRBV28,.,few,CASSPGPTGYGYTF,TGTGCCAGCAGTCCCGGACCGACGGGCTATGGCTACACCTTC
TRBJ1-2,TRBV7-2,.,.,CASSRRDGEVSYGYTF,TGTGCCAGCAGCCGACGGGACGGAGAGGTTAGCTATGGCTACACCTTC
TRBJ2-1,TRBV7-9,.,.,CASSLAGAIYNEQFF,TGTGCCAGCAGCTTAGCGGGGGCAATCTACAATGAGCAGTTCTTC
TRBJ2-3,TRBV1,.,.,CTSSQERTRLIYTQYF,TGCACCAGCAGCCAAGAGAGGACTAGACTAATTTATACGCAGTATTTT
TRBJ2-7,TRBV28,TRBD1,.,CASTEITGANYEQYF,TGTGCCAGCACTGAGATTACAGGGGCTAACTACGAGCAGTACTTC
TRBJ1-2,TRBV28,.,.,CASSLLGAHYGYTF,TGTGCCAGCAGTTTATTGGGAGCCCACTATGGCTACACCTTC
TRBJ2-5,TRBV5-3,.,.,CARRSAIEETQYF,TGTGCCAGAAGATCCGCAATCGAGGAGACCCAGTACTTC
TRBJ1-1,TRBV7-9,TRBD1,.,CASSLDRDEAFF,TGTGCCAGCAGCTTGGACAGGGATGAAGCTTTCTTT
TRBJ2-2,TRBV11-3,TRBD2,.,CASSSHPWTSTGELFF,TGTGCCAGCAGCTCTCACCCGTGGACTAGCACCGGGGAGCTGTTTTTT
TRBJ1-1,TRBV6-5,.,few,CASSYSSGFTEAFF,TGTGCCAGCAGTTACTCGTCAGGGTTTACTGAAGCTTTCTTT
TRBJ2-3,TRBV2,.,.,CAKTSQGTDTQYF,TGTGCCAAAACTTCGCAGGGAACAGATACGCAGTATTTT
TRBJ2-5,TRBV5-1,.,few,CASSLEGRLETQYF,TGCGCCAGCAGCTTGGAGGGCCGCCTGGAGACCCAGTACTTC
TRBJ1-2,TRBV5-1,.,.,CASSPTTHGYTF,TGCGCCAGCAGCCCTACTACTCATGGCTACACCTTC
TRBJ2-3,TRBV30,TRBD2,.,CAWTSGGAGTQYF,TGTGCCTGGACTAGCGGGGGGGCAGGTACGCAGTATTTT
TRBJ1-1,TRBV7-8,.,few,CASSLAARGYNTEAFF,TGTGCCAGCAGCTTAGCCGCCAGGGGATATAACACTGAAGCTTTCTTT
TRBJ2-7,TRBV28,TRBD1,.,CASSSIGQGTPYEQYF,TGTGCCAGCAGTTCCATCGGACAGGGAACTCCCTACGAGCAGTACTTC
TRBJ1-2,TRBV27,.,.,CASRNNYLYGYTF,TGTGCCAGCAGAAACAACTACCTCTATGGCTACACCTTC
TRBJ2-5,TRBV5-1,.,few,CASSGGTSLGETQYF,TGCGCCAGCAGCGGCGGGACTTCTTTGGGAGAGACCCAGTACTTC
TRBJ1-4,TRBV5-1,TRBD1,.,CASSTGQGEEKLFF,TGCGCCAGCAGCACCGGACAGGGAGAGGAGAAACTGTTTTTT
TRBJ1-2,TRBV5-4,.,.,CASSSTGPFGNTF,TGTGCCAGCAGCTCAACAGGGCCCTTTGGTAACACCTTC
TRBJ1-2,TRBV10-1,TRBD1,few,CASSESIPTGWYGYTF,TGCGCCAGCAGTGAGTCGATTCCGACAGGGTGGTATGGCTACACCTTC
TRBJ1-5,TRBV28,TRBD1,.,CASSEDRWNQPQHF,TGTGCCAGCAGTGAGGACAGGTGGAATCAGCCCCAGCATTTT
TRBJ1-6,TRBV30,TRBD1,.,CAWTEQGTSPLHF,TGTGCCTGGACAGAACAGGGGACTTCACCCCTCCACTTT
TRBJ2-5,TRBV7-2,.,.,CASSLYSRVGSETQYF,TGTGCCAGCAGCTTATATTCCAGGGTGGGATCTGAGACCCAGTACTTC
TRBJ2-1,TRBV5-1,.,.,CASSFNAGRGNEQFF,TGCGCCAGCAGCTTCAACGCGGGACGAGGCAATGAGCAGTTCTTC
TRBJ2-5,TRBV5-4,.,.,CASSLGLAQQETQYF,TGTGCCAGCAGCTTGGGGCTAGCGCAACAAGAGACCCAGTACTTC
TRBJ2-3,TRBV5-4,.,few,CASSSGGTSTDTQYF,TGTGCCAGCAGCTCCGGGGGCACAAGCACAGATACGCAGTATTTT